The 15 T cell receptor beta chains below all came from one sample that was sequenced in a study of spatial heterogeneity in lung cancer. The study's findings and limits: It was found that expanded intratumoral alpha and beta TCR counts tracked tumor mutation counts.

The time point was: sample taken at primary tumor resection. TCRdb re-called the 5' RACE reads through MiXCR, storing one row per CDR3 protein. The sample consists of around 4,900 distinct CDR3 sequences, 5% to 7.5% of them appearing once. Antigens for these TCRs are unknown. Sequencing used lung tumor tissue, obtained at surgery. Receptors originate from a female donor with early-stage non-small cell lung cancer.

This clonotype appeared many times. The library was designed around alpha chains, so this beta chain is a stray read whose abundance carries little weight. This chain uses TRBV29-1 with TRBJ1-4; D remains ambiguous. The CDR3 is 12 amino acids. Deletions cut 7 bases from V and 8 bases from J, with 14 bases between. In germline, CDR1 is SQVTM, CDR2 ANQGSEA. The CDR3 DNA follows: TGCAGCGCCACCTCGGGAGGCGAAAAACTGTTTTTT. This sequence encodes CSATSGGEKLFF.

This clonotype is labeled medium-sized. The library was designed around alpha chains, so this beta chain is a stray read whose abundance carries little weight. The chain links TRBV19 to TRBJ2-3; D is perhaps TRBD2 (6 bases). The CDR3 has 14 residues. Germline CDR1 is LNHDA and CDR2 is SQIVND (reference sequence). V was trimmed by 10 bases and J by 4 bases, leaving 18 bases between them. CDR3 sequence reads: CATGVGGVADTQYF. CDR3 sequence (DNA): TGTGCCACCGGTGTGGGCGGGGTTGCAGATACGCAGTATTTT.

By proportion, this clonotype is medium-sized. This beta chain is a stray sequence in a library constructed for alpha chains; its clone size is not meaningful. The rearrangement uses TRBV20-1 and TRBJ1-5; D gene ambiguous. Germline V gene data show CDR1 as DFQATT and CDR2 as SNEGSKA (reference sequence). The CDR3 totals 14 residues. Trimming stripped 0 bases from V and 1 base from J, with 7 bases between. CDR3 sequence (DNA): TGCAGTGCTAGAGACCCGGGGAGCAATCAGCCCCAGCATTTT. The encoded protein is CSARDPGSNQPQHF.

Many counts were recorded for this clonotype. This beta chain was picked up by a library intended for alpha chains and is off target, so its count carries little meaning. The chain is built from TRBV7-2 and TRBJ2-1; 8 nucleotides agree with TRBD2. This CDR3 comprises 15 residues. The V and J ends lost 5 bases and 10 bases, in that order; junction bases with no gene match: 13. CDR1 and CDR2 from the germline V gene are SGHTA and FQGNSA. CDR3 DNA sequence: TGTGCCAGCAGCCCCAACGGGGGGGCTGGCGGGGAGCAGTTCTTC. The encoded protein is CASSPNGGAGGEQFF.

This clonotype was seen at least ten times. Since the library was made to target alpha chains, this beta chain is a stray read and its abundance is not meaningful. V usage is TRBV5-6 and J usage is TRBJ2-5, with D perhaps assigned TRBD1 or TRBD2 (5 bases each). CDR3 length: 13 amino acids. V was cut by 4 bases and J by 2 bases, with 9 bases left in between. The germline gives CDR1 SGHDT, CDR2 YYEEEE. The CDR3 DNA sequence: TGTGCCAGCAGCGTGGGGGATCAAGAGACCCAGTACTTC. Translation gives CASSVGDQETQYF. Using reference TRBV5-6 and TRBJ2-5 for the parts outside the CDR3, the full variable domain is DAGVTQSPTHLIKTRGQQVTLRCSPKSGHDTVSWYQQALGQGPQFIFQYYEEEERQRGNFPDRFSGHQFPNYSSELNVNALLLGDSALYLCASSVGDQETQYFGPGTRLLVL.

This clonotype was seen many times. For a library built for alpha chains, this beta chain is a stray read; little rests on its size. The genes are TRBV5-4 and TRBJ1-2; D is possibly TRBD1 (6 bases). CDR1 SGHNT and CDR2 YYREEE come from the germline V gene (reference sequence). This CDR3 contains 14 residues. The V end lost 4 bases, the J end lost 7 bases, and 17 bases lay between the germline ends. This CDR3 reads CASSPVVDRGGYTF. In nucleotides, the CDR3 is TGTGCCAGCAGCCCCGTAGTGGACAGAGGTGGCTACACCTTC.

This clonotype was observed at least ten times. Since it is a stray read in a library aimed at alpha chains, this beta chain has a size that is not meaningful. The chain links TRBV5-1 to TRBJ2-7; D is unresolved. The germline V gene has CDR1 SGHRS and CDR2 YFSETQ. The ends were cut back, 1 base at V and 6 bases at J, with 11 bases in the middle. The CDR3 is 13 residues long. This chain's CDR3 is CASSLRTDSEQYF. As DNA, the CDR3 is TGCGCCAGCAGCTTGAGGACCGATAGCGAGCAGTACTTC.

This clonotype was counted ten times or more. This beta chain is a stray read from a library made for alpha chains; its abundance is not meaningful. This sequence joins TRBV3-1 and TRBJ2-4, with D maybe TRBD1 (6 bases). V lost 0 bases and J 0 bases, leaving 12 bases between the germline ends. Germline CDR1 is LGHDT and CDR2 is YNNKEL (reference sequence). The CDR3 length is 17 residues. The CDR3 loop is CASSQDPTGLAKNIQYF. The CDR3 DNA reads TGTGCCAGCAGCCAAGATCCGACAGGTCTAGCCAAAAACATTCAGTACTTC.

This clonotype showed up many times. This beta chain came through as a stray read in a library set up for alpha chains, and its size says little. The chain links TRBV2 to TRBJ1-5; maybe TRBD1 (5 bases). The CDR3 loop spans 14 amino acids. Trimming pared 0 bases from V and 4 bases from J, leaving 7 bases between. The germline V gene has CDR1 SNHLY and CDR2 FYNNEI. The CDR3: CASSEANRNQPQHF. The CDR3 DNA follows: TGTGCCAGCAGTGAAGCGAACAGGAATCAGCCCCAGCATTTT.

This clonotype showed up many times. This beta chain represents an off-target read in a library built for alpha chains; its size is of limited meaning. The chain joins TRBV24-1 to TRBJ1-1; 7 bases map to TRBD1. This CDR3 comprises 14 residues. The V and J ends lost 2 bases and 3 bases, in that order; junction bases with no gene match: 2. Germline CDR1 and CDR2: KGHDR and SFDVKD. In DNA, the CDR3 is TGTGCCACCAGTGATTCAACAGGGGACACTGAAGCTTTCTTT. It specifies CATSDSTGDTEAFF.

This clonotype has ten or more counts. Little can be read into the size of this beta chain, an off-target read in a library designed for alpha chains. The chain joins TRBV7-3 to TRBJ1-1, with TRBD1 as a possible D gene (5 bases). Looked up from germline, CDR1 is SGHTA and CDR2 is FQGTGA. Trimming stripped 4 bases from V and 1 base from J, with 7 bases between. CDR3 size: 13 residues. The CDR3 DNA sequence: TGTGCCAGCAGCTCTCAGGGGAACACTGAAGCTTTCTTT. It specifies CASSSQGNTEAFF.

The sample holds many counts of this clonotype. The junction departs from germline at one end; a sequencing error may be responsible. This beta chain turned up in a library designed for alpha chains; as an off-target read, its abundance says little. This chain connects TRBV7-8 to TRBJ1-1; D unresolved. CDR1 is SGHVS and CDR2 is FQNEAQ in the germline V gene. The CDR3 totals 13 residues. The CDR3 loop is CASTLEENTEAFF. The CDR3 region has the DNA TGTGCCAGCACCTTAGAGGAGAACACTGAAGCTTTCTTT.

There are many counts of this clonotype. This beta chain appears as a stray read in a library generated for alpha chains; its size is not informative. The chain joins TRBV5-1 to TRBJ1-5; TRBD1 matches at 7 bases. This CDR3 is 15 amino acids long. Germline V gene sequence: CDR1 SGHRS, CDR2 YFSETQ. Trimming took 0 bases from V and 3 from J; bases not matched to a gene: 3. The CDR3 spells CASSLGQGANQPQHF. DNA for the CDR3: TGCGCCAGCAGCTTGGGACAGGGTGCCAATCAGCCCCAGCATTTT.

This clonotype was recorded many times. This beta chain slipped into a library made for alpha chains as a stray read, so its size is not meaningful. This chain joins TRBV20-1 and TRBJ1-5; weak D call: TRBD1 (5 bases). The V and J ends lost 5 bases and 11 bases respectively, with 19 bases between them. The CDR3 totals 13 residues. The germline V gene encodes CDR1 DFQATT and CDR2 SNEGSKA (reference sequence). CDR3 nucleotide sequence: TGCAGTGCTTTCGCTCAGGGCCTTGTAGCCCAGCATTTT. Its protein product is CSAFAQGLVAQHF.

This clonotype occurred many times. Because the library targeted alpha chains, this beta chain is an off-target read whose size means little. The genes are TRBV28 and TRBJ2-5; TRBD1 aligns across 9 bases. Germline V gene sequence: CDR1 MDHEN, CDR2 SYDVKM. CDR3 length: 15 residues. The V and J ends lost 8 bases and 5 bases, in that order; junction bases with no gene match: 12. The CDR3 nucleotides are TGTGCCAGCCTGACGTCACAGGGGGCACGGGAGACCCAGTACTTC. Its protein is CASLTSQGARETQYF. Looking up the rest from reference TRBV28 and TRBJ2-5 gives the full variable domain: DVKVTQSSRYLVKRTGEKVFLECVQDMDHENMFWYRQDPGLGLRLIYFSYDVKMKEKGDIPEGYSVSREKKERFSLILESASTNQTSMYLCASLTSQGARETQYFGPGTRLLVL.